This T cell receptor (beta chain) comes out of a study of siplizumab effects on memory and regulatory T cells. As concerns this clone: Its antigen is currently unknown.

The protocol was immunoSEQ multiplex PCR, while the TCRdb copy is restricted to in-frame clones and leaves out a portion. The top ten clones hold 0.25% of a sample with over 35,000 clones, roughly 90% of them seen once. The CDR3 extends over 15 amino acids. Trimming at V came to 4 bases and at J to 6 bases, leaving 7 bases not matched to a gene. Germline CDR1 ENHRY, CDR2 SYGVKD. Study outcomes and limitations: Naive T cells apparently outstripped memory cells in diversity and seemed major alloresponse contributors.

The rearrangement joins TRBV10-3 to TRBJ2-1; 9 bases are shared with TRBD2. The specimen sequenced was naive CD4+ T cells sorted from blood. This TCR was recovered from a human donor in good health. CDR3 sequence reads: CAISAVAGDPNEQFF. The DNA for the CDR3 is TGTGCCATCAGTGCGGTAGCGGGAGACCCCAATGAGCAGTTCTTC.